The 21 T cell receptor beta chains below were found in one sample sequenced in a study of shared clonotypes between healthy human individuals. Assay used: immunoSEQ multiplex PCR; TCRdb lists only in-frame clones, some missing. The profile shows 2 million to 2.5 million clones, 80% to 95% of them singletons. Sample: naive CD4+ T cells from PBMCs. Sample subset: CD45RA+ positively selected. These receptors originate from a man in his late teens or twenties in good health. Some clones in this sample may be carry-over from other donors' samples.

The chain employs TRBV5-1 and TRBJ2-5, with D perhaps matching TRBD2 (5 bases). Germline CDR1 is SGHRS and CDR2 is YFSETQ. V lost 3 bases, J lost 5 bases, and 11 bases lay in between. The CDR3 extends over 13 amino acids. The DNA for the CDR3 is TGCGCCAGCAGCTCGTCCGCGGGTGAGACCCAGTACTTC. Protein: CASSSSAGETQYF.

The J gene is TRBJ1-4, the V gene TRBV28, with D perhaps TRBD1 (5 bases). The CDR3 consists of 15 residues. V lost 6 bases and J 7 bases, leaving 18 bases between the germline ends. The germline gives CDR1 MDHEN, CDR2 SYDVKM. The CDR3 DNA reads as TGTGCCAGCAGACTAATAGGGCAGGGCGTTGAAAAACTGTTTTTT. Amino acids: CASRLIGQGVEKLFF.

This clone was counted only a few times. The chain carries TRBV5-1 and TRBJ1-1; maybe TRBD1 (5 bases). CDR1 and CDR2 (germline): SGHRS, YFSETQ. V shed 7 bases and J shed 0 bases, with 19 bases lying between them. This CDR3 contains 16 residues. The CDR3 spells CASSGGGTNMNTEAFF. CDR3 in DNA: TGCGCCAGCTCCGGCGGGGGGACCAACATGAACACTGAAGCTTTCTTT.

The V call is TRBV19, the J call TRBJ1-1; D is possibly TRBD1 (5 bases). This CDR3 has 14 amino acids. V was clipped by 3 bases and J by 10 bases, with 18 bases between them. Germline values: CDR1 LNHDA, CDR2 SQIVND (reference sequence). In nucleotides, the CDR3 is TGTGCCAGTAGTATGGGCGCGGGGGTACTTCGAGCTTTCTTT. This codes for CASSMGAGVLRAFF.

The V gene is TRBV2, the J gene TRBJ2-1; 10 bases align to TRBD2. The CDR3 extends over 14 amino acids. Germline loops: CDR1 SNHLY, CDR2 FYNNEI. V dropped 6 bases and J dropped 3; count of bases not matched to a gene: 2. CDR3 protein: CASRGTSDYNEQFF. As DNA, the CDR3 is TGTGCCAGCAGGGGGACTAGCGACTACAATGAGCAGTTCTTC.

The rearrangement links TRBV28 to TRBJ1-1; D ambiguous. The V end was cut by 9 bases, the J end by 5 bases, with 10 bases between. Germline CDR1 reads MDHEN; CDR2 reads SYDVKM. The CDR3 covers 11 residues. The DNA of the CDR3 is TGTGCCAGTCCGTCGAGGACTGAAGCTTTCTTT. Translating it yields CASPSRTEAFF.

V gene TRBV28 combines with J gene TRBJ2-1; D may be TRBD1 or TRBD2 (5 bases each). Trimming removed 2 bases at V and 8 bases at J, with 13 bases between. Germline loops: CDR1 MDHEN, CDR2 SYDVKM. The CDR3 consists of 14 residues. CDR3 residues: CASSLGTSQDEQFF. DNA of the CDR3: TGTGCCAGCAGTTTAGGGACCTCGCAGGATGAGCAGTTCTTC.

This chain's CDR3 is CAISGWVQETQYF. CDR3 sequence (DNA): TGTGCCATCAGTGGTTGGGTTCAGGAGACCCAGTACTTC. The V and J genes are TRBV10-3 and TRBJ2-5; D is unresolved. The germline V gene has CDR1 ENHRY and CDR2 SYGVKD. CDR3 size: 13 residues. Trimming cost V 4 bases and J 5 bases, with 11 bases left between them.

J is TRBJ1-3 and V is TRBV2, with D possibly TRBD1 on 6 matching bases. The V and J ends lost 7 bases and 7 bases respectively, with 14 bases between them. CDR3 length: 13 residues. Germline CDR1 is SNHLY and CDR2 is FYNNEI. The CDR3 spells CASNDRQDNTIYF. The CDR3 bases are TGTGCCAGCAACGACCGACAGGACAACACCATATATTTT. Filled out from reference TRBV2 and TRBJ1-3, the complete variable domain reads EPEVTQTPSHQVTQMGQEVILRCVPISNHLYFYWYRQILGQKVEFLVSFYNNEISEKSEIFDDQFSVERPDGSNFTLKIRSTKLEDSAMYFCASNDRQDNTIYFGEGSWLTVV.

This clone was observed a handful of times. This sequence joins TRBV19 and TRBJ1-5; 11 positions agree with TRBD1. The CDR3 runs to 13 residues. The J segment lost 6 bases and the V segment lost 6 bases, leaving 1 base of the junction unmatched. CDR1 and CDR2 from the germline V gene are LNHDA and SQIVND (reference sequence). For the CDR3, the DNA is TGTGCCAGTAGGGGGACAGGGGGTCAGCCCCAGCATTTT. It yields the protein CASRGTGGQPQHF. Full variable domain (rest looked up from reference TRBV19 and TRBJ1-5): DGGITQSPKYLFRKEGQNVTLSCEQNLNHDAMYWYRQDPGQGLRLIYYSQIVNDFQKGDIAEGYSVSREKKESFPLTVTSAQKNPTAFYLCASRGTGGQPQHFGDGTRLSIL.

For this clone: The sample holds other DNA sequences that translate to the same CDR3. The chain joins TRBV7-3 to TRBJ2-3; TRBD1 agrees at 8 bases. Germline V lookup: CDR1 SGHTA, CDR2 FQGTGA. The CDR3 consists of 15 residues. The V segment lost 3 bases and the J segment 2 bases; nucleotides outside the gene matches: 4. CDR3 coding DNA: TGTGCCAGCAGCTTGGCAGGGGGCCCCACAGATACGCAGTATTTT. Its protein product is CASSLAGGPTDTQYF.

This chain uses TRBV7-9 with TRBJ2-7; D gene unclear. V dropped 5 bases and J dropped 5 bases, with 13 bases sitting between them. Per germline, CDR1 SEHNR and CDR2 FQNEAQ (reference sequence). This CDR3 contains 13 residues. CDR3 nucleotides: TGTGCCAGCAGCCTCCCGACGGTCCACGAGCAGTACTTC. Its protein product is CASSLPTVHEQYF. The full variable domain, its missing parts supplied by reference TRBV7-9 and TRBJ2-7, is DTGVSQNPRHKITKRGQNVTFRCDPISEHNRLYWYRQTLGQGPEFLTYFQNEAQLEKSRLLSDRFSAERPKGSFSTLEIQRTEQGDSAMYLCASSLPTVHEQYFGPGTRLTVT.

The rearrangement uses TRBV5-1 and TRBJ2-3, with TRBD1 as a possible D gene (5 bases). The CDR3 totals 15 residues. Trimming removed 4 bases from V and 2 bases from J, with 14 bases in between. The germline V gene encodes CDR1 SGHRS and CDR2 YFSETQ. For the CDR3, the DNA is TGCGCCAGCAGCCCCACGGCAGGGTCCACAGATACGCAGTATTTT. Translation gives CASSPTAGSTDTQYF.

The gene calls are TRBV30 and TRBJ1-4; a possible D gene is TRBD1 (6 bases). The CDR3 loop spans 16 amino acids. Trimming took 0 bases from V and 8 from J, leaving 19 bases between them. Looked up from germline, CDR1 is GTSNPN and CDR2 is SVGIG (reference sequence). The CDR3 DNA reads TGTGCCTGGAGTGTTGGGGTGACAGGCTCCGGAGAAAAACTGTTTTTT. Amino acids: CAWSVGVTGSGEKLFF.

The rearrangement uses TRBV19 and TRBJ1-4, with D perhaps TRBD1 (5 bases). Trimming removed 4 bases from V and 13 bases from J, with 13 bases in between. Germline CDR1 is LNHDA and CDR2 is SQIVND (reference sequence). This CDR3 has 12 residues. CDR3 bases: TGTGCCAGTAGTACCGGGACTCCGTCACTGTTTTTT. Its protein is CASSTGTPSLFF.

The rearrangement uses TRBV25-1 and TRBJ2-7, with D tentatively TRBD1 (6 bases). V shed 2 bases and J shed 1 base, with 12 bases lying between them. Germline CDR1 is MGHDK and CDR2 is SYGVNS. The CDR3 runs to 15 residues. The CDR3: CASSERAGASYEQYF. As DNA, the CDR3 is TGTGCCAGCAGTGAAAGGGCAGGGGCGTCCTACGAGCAGTACTTC.

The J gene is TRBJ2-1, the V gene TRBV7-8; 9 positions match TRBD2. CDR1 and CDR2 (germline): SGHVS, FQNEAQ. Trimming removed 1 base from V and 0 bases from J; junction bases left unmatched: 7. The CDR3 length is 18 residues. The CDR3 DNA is TGTGCCAGCAGCTTAGAACATGCGGGAGGGAGCTCCTACAATGAGCAGTTCTTC. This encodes CASSLEHAGGSSYNEQFF.

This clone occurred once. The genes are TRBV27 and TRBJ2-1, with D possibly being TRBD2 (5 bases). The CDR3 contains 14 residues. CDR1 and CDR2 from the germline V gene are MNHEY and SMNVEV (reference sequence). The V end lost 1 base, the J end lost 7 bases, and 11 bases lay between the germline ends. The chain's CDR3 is CASSLYGGRNEQFF. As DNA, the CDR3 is TGTGCCAGCAGTTTATATGGAGGACGGAATGAGCAGTTCTTC.

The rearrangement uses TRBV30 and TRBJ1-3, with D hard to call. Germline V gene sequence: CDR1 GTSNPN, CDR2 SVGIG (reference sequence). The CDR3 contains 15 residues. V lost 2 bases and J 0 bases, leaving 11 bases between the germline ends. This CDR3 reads CAWSWERSSGNTIYF. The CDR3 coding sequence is TGTGCCTGGAGTTGGGAGAGGAGCTCTGGAAACACCATATATTTT. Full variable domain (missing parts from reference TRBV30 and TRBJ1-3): SQTIHQWPATLVQPVGSPLSLECTVEGTSNPNLYWYRQAAGRGLQLLFYSVGIGQISSEVPQNLSASRPQDRQFILSSKKLLLSDSGFYLCAWSWERSSGNTIYFGEGSWLTVV.

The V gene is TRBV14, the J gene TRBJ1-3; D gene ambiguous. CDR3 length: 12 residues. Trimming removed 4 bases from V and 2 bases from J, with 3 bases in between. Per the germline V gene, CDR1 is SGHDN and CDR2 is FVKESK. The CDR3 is CASSLTGNTIYF. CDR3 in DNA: TGTGCCAGCAGCCTGACTGGAAACACCATATATTTT. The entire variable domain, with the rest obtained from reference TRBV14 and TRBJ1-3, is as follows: EAGVTQFPSHSVIEKGQTVTLRCDPISGHDNLYWYRRVMGKEIKFLLHFVKESKQDESGMPNNRFLAERTGGTYSTLKVQPAELEDSGVYFCASSLTGNTIYFGEGSWLTVV.

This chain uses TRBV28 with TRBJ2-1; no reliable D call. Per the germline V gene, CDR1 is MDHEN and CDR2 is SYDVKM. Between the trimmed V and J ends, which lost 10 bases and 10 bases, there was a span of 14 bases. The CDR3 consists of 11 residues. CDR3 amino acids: CATHLRREQFF. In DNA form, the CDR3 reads TGTGCCACTCATCTCAGAAGGGAGCAGTTCTTC. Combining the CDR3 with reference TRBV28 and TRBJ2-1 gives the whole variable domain DVKVTQSSRYLVKRTGEKVFLECVQDMDHENMFWYRQDPGLGLRLIYFSYDVKMKEKGDIPEGYSVSREKKERFSLILESASTNQTSMYLCATHLRREQFFGPGTRLTVL.